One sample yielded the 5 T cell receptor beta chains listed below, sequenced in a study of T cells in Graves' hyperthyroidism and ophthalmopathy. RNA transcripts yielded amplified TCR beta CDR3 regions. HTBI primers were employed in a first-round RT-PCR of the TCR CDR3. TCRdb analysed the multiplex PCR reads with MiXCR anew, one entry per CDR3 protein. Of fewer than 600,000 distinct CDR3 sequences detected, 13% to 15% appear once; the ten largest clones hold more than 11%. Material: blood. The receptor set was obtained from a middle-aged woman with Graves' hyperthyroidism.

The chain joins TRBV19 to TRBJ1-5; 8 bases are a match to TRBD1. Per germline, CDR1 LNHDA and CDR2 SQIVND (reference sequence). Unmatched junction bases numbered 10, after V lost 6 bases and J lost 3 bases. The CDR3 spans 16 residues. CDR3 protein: CASRLTGEGDNQPQHF. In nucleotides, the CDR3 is TGTGCCAGTAGACTGACAGGGGAGGGGGACAATCAGCCCCAGCATTTT.

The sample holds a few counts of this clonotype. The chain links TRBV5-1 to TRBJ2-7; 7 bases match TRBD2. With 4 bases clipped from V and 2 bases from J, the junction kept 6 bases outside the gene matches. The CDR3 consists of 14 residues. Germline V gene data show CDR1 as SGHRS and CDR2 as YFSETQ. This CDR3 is CASSRGEGAYEQYF. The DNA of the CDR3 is TGCGCCAGCAGCCGGGGGGAGGGTGCCTACGAGCAGTACTTC.

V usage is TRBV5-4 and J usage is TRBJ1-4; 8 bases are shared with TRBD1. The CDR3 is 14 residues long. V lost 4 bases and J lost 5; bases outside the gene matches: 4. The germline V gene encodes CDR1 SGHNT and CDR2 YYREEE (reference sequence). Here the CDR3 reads CASSLTGDNEKLFF. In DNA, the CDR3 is TGTGCCAGCAGCCTGACAGGGGACAATGAAAAACTGTTTTTT.

The CDR3 nucleotides are TGTGCCAGCCGGAGGACTAGCGGAAGGAATGAGCAGTTCTTC. Protein sequence: CASRRTSGRNEQFF. V and J are TRBV27 and TRBJ2-1, with 10 nucleotides matching TRBD2. The CDR3 spans 14 residues. Germline V gene lookup returns CDR1 MNHEY and CDR2 SMNVEV (reference sequence). J lost 7 bases, V lost 8 bases, and 8 bases had no gene match.

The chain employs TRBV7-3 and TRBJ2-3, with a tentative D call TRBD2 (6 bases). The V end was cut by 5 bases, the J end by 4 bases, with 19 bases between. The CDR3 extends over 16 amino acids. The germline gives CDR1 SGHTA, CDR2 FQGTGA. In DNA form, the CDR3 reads TGTGCCAGCAGCCTCCTTGGAGGGAGTGGTTCAGATACGCAGTATTTT. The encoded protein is CASSLLGGSGSDTQYF.